These 20 T cell receptor beta chains share one sample of origin, sequenced in a study of response to subunit inactivated influenza vaccine (dated 2018 in TCRdb). Library method: RT-PCR. The sequencer listed for this sample is Illumina HiSeq 2500. TCRdb passed the public sequencing reads through fastp at Q25 and MiXCR, retaining productive beta sequences. Identical CDR3 protein sequences are pooled into one entry, listed with their most common genes and DNA. The sample table holds around 540,000 distinct CDR3 sequences, of which 12% were seen once. The top ten constitute roughly 10% of the sample. The specimen was PBMCs from blood, collected on the day of vaccination. Every receptor here comes from a man aged 45 to 65 who received an inactivated influenza vaccine. Donor details come from another sample of the same person, matched by shared clones.

The V call is TRBV29-1, the J call TRBJ2-2, with 10 bases lining up with TRBD2. With 7 bases clipped from V and 7 bases from J, the junction kept 15 bases outside the gene matches. From germline, CDR1 is SQVTM and CDR2 ANQGSEA. The CDR3 extends over 16 amino acids. The CDR3 DNA reads as TGCAGCGCCACGATCCCTAGCGGGAGTTGGGGCGGGGAGCTGTTTTTT. The encoded protein is CSATIPSGSWGGELFF.

This clonotype has more than one count but fewer than ten. The CDR3 protein is CATSRAGASNTEAFF. CDR3 nucleotides: TGTGCCACCAGCAGAGCGGGGGCTTCGAACACTGAAGCTTTCTTT. The gene calls are TRBV15 and TRBJ1-1; D is possibly TRBD1 (6 bases). With 1 base removed from V and 1 base from J, the gap between germline ends came to 10 bases. Per germline, CDR1 LNHNV and CDR2 YYDKDF (reference sequence). The CDR3 is made up of 15 amino acids.

V gene TRBV5-6 combines with J gene TRBJ2-2; 8 bases line up with TRBD1. The J segment lost 3 bases and the V segment lost 4 bases, leaving 8 bases of the junction unmatched. CDR1 is SGHDT and CDR2 is YYEEEE in the germline V gene. The CDR3 length is 16 residues. As DNA, the CDR3 is TGTGCCAGCAGCCCCAGGTCAGGGGGCTACACCGGGGAGCTGTTTTTT. It is translated as CASSPRSGGYTGELFF.

This chain joins TRBV15 and TRBJ2-5; D is perhaps TRBD2 (5 bases). The CDR3 length is 14 residues. V was cut by 1 base and J by 2 bases, with 8 bases left in between. Germline CDR1 reads LNHNV; CDR2 reads YYDKDF (reference sequence). CDR3 sequence reads: CATSRVGSQETQYF. The CDR3 DNA reads TGTGCCACCAGCAGAGTAGGGAGTCAAGAGACCCAGTACTTC.

V and J are TRBV28 and TRBJ2-1; 10 bases agree with TRBD2. CDR1 and CDR2 (germline): MDHEN, SYDVKM. The CDR3 loop spans 14 amino acids. The V gene end was trimmed by 5 bases and the J gene end by 15 bases; junction bases not matched to a gene: 13. DNA for the CDR3: TGTGCCAGCAGTCTCTCCGACCCGGGACTAGCGTCGTTCTTC. Translation gives CASSLSDPGLASFF.

This chain connects TRBV7-9 to TRBJ2-1; TRBD1 is a possible D gene (5 bases). This CDR3 is built from 15 residues. From germline, CDR1 is SEHNR and CDR2 FQNEAQ (reference sequence). Trimming took 2 bases from V and 4 from J, leaving 12 bases between them. The CDR3 nucleotides read TGTGCCAGCAGCTTAATGCTAGGGGATTACAATGAGCAGTTCTTC. This translates into CASSLMLGDYNEQFF.

The rearrangement links TRBV12-3 or TRBV12-4 to TRBJ2-5; 7 bases agree with TRBD2. This CDR3 contains 14 residues. V was pared by 3 bases and J by 5 bases, with 6 bases of the junction left unmatched. CDR3 region: CASSFGGLWETQYF. CDR3 nucleotides: TGTGCCAGCAGTTTCGGGGGGTTGTGGGAGACCCAGTACTTC.

The chain links TRBV12-3 or TRBV12-4 to TRBJ2-7, with TRBD2 matching 13 bases. The V gene end was trimmed by 5 bases and the J gene end by 0 bases; junction bases not matched to a gene: 10. The length of the CDR3 is 18 residues. The CDR3 region is CASSLGLAGAPISYEQYF. CDR3 nucleotide sequence: TGTGCCAGCAGTCTAGGACTAGCGGGAGCTCCGATCTCCTACGAGCAGTACTTC.

This chain uses TRBV13 with TRBJ1-5; D remains unclear. This CDR3 has 14 amino acids. V was pared by 2 bases and J by 0 bases, with 5 bases between. The germline V gene encodes CDR1 PRHDT and CDR2 FYEKMQ (reference sequence). The CDR3, as DNA: TGTGCCAGCAGCTTAAGAAATAGCAATCAGCCCCAGCATTTT. This translates into CASSLRNSNQPQHF. Filled out from reference TRBV13 and TRBJ1-5, the complete variable domain reads AAGVIQSPRHLIKEKRETATLKCYPIPRHDTVYWYQQGPGQDPQFLISFYEKMQSDKGSIPDRFSAQQFSDYHSELNMSSLELGDSALYFCASSLRNSNQPQHFGDGTRLSIL.

The chain links TRBV7-9 to TRBJ2-7; D not certain. Germline CDR1 is SEHNR and CDR2 is FQNEAQ (reference sequence). The CDR3 contains 16 residues. V was trimmed by 1 base and J by 0 bases, leaving 13 bases between them. The CDR3 reads CASSLVSGRSSYEQYF. The CDR3 DNA reads as TGTGCCAGCAGCTTAGTCTCCGGGCGAAGCTCCTACGAGCAGTACTTC.

This clonotype was detected ten times or more. The chain couples TRBV2 to TRBJ2-2, with TRBD2 as a possible D gene (6 bases). Between the trimmed V and J ends, which lost 6 bases and 1 base, there was a span of 12 bases. CDR1 and CDR2 from the germline V gene are SNHLY and FYNNEI. The CDR3 is 15 residues long. The CDR3 reads CASSQLGGNTGELFF. The CDR3 region has the DNA TGTGCCAGCAGCCAGCTGGGGGGGAACACCGGGGAGCTGTTTTTT.

V gene TRBV5-1 combines with J gene TRBJ2-3, with D uncertain. Trimming cost V 5 bases and J 0 bases, with 13 bases left between them. The CDR3 covers 15 residues. Per the germline V gene, CDR1 is SGHRS and CDR2 is YFSETQ. In DNA, the CDR3 is TGCGCCAGCAGTAACAGTGGAACTAGCACAGATACGCAGTATTTT. It specifies CASSNSGTSTDTQYF.

There are a few counts of this clonotype. The rearrangement links TRBV20-1 to TRBJ1-2, with 10 bases fitting TRBD1. This CDR3 is 15 amino acids long. In germline, CDR1 is DFQATT, CDR2 SNEGSKA (reference sequence). V lost 3 bases to trimming and J lost 3 bases; unmatched junction nucleotides: 7. The CDR3 coding sequence is TGCAGTGCTAGCCGACGGGACAGGGGTTACTATGGCTACACCTTC. It specifies CSASRRDRGYYGYTF.

This clonotype was seen a few times. The V gene is TRBV20-1, the J gene TRBJ1-1, with 8 nucleotides matching TRBD1. V gave up 6 bases and J gave up 3 bases; unmatched junction bases: 6. CDR3 length equals 13 residues. In germline, CDR1 is DFQATT, CDR2 SNEGSKA (reference sequence). The DNA for the CDR3 is TGCAGTGCGCCGGACAGGGTTCACACTGAAGCTTTCTTT. This translates into CSAPDRVHTEAFF.

The sample holds a few counts of this clonotype. The genes are TRBV20-1 and TRBJ2-3; either TRBD1 or TRBD2 may fit D (6 bases each). CDR3 length: 17 amino acids. Trimming removed 1 base from V and 3 bases from J, with 20 bases in between. Germline V CDR1 and CDR2: DFQATT, SNEGSKA (reference sequence). This chain's CDR3 is CSARAPGRGGRTDTQYF. The CDR3 coding sequence is TGCAGTGCTAGAGCCCCGGGCAGGGGAGGACGGACAGATACGCAGTATTTT.

The V gene is TRBV14, the J gene TRBJ2-2; 9 positions match TRBD1. This CDR3 is 17 amino acids long. Germline loops: CDR1 SGHDN, CDR2 FVKESK. The ends lost 3 bases at V and 6 bases at J; junction bases unmatched: 11. This CDR3 reads CASSQDRDREVAGELFF. The CDR3 region has the DNA TGTGCCAGCAGCCAGGACCGGGACAGGGAGGTTGCCGGGGAGCTGTTTTTT.

The chain employs TRBV11-2 and TRBJ2-1, with D possibly called TRBD1 or TRBD2 (6 bases each). CDR1 is SGHAT and CDR2 is FQNNGV in the germline V gene. Deletions cut 5 bases from V and 9 bases from J, with 17 bases between. There are 14 residues in the CDR3. CDR3 nucleotides: TGTGCCAGCAGCACTAGCAGGGGATCTAGTGAGCAGTTCTTC. It specifies CASSTSRGSSEQFF. The full variable domain, completed using reference TRBV11-2 and TRBJ2-1, is EAGVAQSPRYKIIEKRQSVAFWCNPISGHATLYWYQQILGQGPKLLIQFQNNGVVDDSQLPKDRFSAERLKGVDSTLKIQPAKLEDSAVYLCASSTSRGSSEQFFGPGTRLTVL.

This clonotype was found many times. The chain is built from TRBV6-2 or TRBV6-3 and TRBJ1-3, with TRBD1 identical over 8 bases. The CDR3 has 16 residues. J lost 4 bases, V lost 6 bases, and 11 bases had no gene match. Germline values: CDR1 MNHEY, CDR2 SVGEGT. The DNA of the CDR3 is TGTGCCAGCAGATCGCCTGGACAGGGCACCGGAAACACCATATATTTT. Protein sequence: CASRSPGQGTGNTIYF.

This chain links TRBV2 with TRBJ2-7; TRBD2 aligns across 13 bases. The length of the CDR3 is 13 residues. Germline lookup yields CDR1 SNHLY and CDR2 FYNNEI. Trimming removed 8 bases from V and 5 bases from J; junction bases left unmatched: 3. In DNA, the CDR3 is TGTGCCAGCGGGACTAGCGGGGACCACGAGCAGTACTTC. Translated: CASGTSGDHEQYF. Looking up the rest from reference TRBV2 and TRBJ2-7 gives the full variable domain: EPEVTQTPSHQVTQMGQEVILRCVPISNHLYFYWYRQILGQKVEFLVSFYNNEISEKSEIFDDQFSVERPDGSNFTLKIRSTKLEDSAMYFCASGTSGDHEQYFGPGTRLTVT.

This clonotype was found a few times. The rearrangement joins TRBV6-5 to TRBJ2-1; weak D call: TRBD1 (6 bases). The V end lost 0 bases, the J end lost 3 bases, and 18 bases lay between the germline ends. The germline gives CDR1 MNHEY, CDR2 SVGAGI. The CDR3 contains 18 residues. CDR3 nucleotides: TGTGCCAGCAGTTACTCCGGGTGGGGCCAGGGGAACTACAATGAGCAGTTCTTC. Residues: CASSYSGWGQGNYNEQFF.